The 21 T cell receptor beta chains below come from one sample, sequenced in a study of cytomegalovirus exposure and HLA in healthy donors. PCR was performed using 60 Vbeta and 13 Jbeta primers. Profiled with immunoSEQ multiplex PCR; TCRdb holds only in-frame clones, not every one. Altogether 150,000 to 200,000 clones are present, around three quarters being singletons, with the ten largest covering 1.5% to 2%. The sample consisted of PBMCs. The receptor set was obtained from a man aged 30 to 45 in good health and CMV-seronegative.

The chain uses TRBV5-4 and TRBJ2-1, with 12 bases identical to TRBD2. Germline V gene data show CDR1 as SGHNT and CDR2 as YYREEE (reference sequence). The CDR3 is 16 residues long. The V and J ends lost 0 bases and 8 bases, in that order; junction bases with no gene match: 6. CDR3: CASSLARTSGTHEQFF. The CDR3 DNA reads TGTGCCAGCAGCTTGGCCCGGACTAGCGGGACCCATGAGCAGTTCTTC.

In this sample, this clone turned up once. V gene TRBV2 combines with J gene TRBJ1-5, with a tentative D call TRBD1 (5 bases). The CDR3 is 13 amino acids. Germline V gene sequence: CDR1 SNHLY, CDR2 FYNNEI. Trimming cost V 9 bases and J 3 bases, with 12 bases left between them. DNA for the CDR3: TGTGCCAGTCTCCGGGACTCCAATCAGCCCCAGCATTTT. It encodes CASLRDSNQPQHF.

This clone has just a few counts. The chain employs TRBV7-6 and TRBJ2-3, with 10 positions matching TRBD2. The trim removed 6 bases at V and 2 bases at J, leaving 8 bases unmatched. The CDR3 runs 16 residues. The V gene's germline CDR1 is SGHVS and CDR2 FNYEAQ. The CDR3 sequence is CASRPRTSGTTDTQYF. CDR3 in DNA: TGTGCCAGCAGACCTCGGACTAGCGGAACCACAGATACGCAGTATTTT.

The rearrangement links TRBV27 to TRBJ2-3; D not certain. The CDR3 is 13 residues long. Trimming cost V 2 bases and J 3 bases, with 6 bases left between them. CDR1 is MNHEY, CDR2 SMNVEV, per germline (reference sequence). This chain's CDR3 is CASSLVSTDTQYF. CDR3 sequence (DNA): TGTGCCAGCAGTTTAGTGTCGACAGATACGCAGTATTTT.

This chain links TRBV7-6 with TRBJ2-1; D possibly corresponds to TRBD1 (6 bases). V was cut by 5 bases and J by 4 bases, with 15 bases left in between. The CDR3 runs to 15 residues. Germline CDR1 and CDR2: SGHVS and FNYEAQ. The DNA for the CDR3 is TGTGCCAGCAGCACCCGACAGGCCCCTTACAATGAGCAGTTCTTC. This gives the protein CASSTRQAPYNEQFF.

The chain has TRBV7-2 and TRBJ1-1; maybe TRBD1 (5 bases). Looked up from germline, CDR1 is SGHTA and CDR2 is FQGNSA. The CDR3 consists of 14 residues. Between the trimmed V and J ends, which lost 7 bases and 0 bases, there was a span of 12 bases. The chain's CDR3 is CASTRRGLNTEAFF. The CDR3 nucleotides read TGTGCCAGCACCAGGAGGGGACTGAACACTGAAGCTTTCTTT.

This clone was counted once. The chain uses TRBV28 and TRBJ2-3; 7 positions match TRBD1. The CDR3 is made up of 17 amino acids. The ends lost 5 bases at V and 0 bases at J; junction bases unmatched: 11. Per germline, CDR1 MDHEN and CDR2 SYDVKM. The DNA of the CDR3 is TGTGCCAGCAGTCCTCCCGGACAGGCGACTAGCACAGATACGCAGTATTTT. This sequence encodes CASSPPGQATSTDTQYF.

The chain uses TRBV4-1 and TRBJ1-2; D is possibly TRBD1 (6 bases). The germline V gene encodes CDR1 MGHRA and CDR2 YSYEKL. The CDR3 loop spans 14 amino acids. V gave up 3 bases and J gave up 9 bases, with 17 bases separating them. CDR3 protein: CASSQGQEYGSYTF. The CDR3 DNA sequence: TGCGCCAGCAGCCAGGGACAAGAATATGGTAGCTACACCTTC.

The chain joins TRBV9 to TRBJ1-1; tentative D call: TRBD1 (5 bases). CDR3 length: 14 residues. Trimming left V 0 bases short and J 3 bases short, with 9 bases between. Per the germline V gene, CDR1 is SGDLS and CDR2 is YYNGEE. CDR3 nucleotide sequence: TGTGCCAGCAGCGTAGAACTCAGGGACACTGAAGCTTTCTTT. This encodes CASSVELRDTEAFF.

The rearrangement uses TRBV4-1 and TRBJ2-7; 7 bases map to TRBD2. The germline V gene encodes CDR1 MGHRA and CDR2 YSYEKL. The CDR3 length is 16 residues. Unmatched junction bases numbered 14, after V lost 4 bases and J lost 5 bases. The CDR3 sequence: CASSPRFGLVSHEQYF. The CDR3 region has the DNA TGCGCCAGCAGCCCTAGATTCGGACTAGTTTCCCACGAGCAGTACTTC.

Points on this clone: A read error may account for a junction end that differs from germline. This chain uses TRBV28 with TRBJ1-4; 7 positions agree with TRBD1. Germline V gene lookup returns CDR1 MDHEN and CDR2 SYDVKM. The CDR3 runs 16 residues. CDR3 residues: CASSSGQTATNETLFF. CDR3 in DNA: TGTGCTAGCAGTTCGGGACAGACCGCCACTAATGAAACACTGTTTTTT.

The CDR3 sequence: CATSRAGTSGGTDTQYF. The DNA for the CDR3 is TGTGCCACCAGCAGAGCCGGGACTAGCGGCGGCACAGATACGCAGTATTTT. The chain combines TRBV15 with TRBJ2-3; 11 positions match TRBD2. There are 17 residues in the CDR3. The V and J ends lost 1 base and 1 base, in that order; junction bases with no gene match: 4. Per germline, CDR1 LNHNV and CDR2 YYDKDF (reference sequence).

This chain uses TRBV25-1 with TRBJ2-3, with 9 bases that match TRBD2. Germline trimming cut 0 bases from V and 2 bases from J; bases unmatched to any gene: 9. The germline V gene has CDR1 MGHDK and CDR2 SYGVNS. The length of the CDR3 is 18 residues. This CDR3 reads CASSEYESGRIHTDTQYF. CDR3 coding DNA: TGTGCCAGCAGTGAATATGAAAGCGGGAGGATACACACAGATACGCAGTATTTT.

The genes are TRBV7-9 and TRBJ2-7; 8 nucleotides line up with TRBD1. The CDR3 spans 14 residues. Unmatched junction bases numbered 7, after V lost 2 bases and J lost 7 bases. CDR1 and CDR2 (germline): SEHNR, FQNEAQ (reference sequence). CDR3 amino acids: CASSLFQGAGEQYF. CDR3 nucleotides: TGTGCCAGCAGCTTATTCCAGGGGGCTGGTGAGCAGTACTTC.

The rearrangement links TRBV28 to TRBJ1-1; TRBD1 agrees at 7 bases. J lost 3 bases, V lost 5 bases, and 9 bases had no gene match. Per the germline V gene, CDR1 is MDHEN and CDR2 is SYDVKM. CDR3 length: 15 residues. In DNA form, the CDR3 reads TGTGCCAGCAGTCGTAACAGGGGAAGATACACTGAAGCTTTCTTT. It yields the protein CASSRNRGRYTEAFF. The full variable domain, in which reference TRBV28 and TRBJ1-1 provide the parts outside the CDR3, is DVKVTQSSRYLVKRTGEKVFLECVQDMDHENMFWYRQDPGLGLRLIYFSYDVKMKEKGDIPEGYSVSREKKERFSLILESASTNQTSMYLCASSRNRGRYTEAFFGQGTRLTVV.

The V and J genes are TRBV25-1 and TRBJ2-7, with 8 bases matching TRBD1. The length of the CDR3 is 16 residues. J was trimmed by 5 bases and V by 1 base; bases with no gene match: 10. Germline values: CDR1 MGHDK, CDR2 SYGVNS. CDR3 coding DNA: TGTGCCAGCAGTGAATTCGCTCAGGGGGCTCTTGACGAGCAGTACTTC. This codes for CASSEFAQGALDEQYF.

The chain has TRBV7-6 and TRBJ2-3; TRBD2 aligns across 8 bases. Trimming took 5 bases from V and 2 from J; bases not matched to a gene: 6. The CDR3 runs 15 residues. Germline CDR1 reads SGHVS; CDR2 reads FNYEAQ. The DNA of the CDR3 is TGTGCCAGCAGCCTAGGGACTAGTGCCACAGATACGCAGTATTTT. Its protein is CASSLGTSATDTQYF.

CDR3 sequence (DNA): TGTGCCAGCAGGCCTCAGAGGGGGACAGGTAGCAATCAGCCCCAGCATTTT. It translates to CASRPQRGTGSNQPQHF. The chain uses TRBV28 and TRBJ1-5; 8 bases fit TRBD1. This CDR3 is built from 17 residues. V trimming: 6 bases; J trimming: 0 bases; junction bases outside the gene matches: 10. Germline lookup yields CDR1 MDHEN and CDR2 SYDVKM. The variable domain in full, completed from reference TRBV28 and TRBJ1-5, reads DVKVTQSSRYLVKRTGEKVFLECVQDMDHENMFWYRQDPGLGLRLIYFSYDVKMKEKGDIPEGYSVSREKKERFSLILESASTNQTSMYLCASRPQRGTGSNQPQHFGDGTRLSIL.

To note about this clone: A junction boundary mismatches the germline segment, possibly from a read error. The chain recombines TRBV13 with TRBJ2-2; D is unresolved. Germline lookup yields CDR1 PRHDT and CDR2 FYEKMQ (reference sequence). This CDR3 spans 14 amino acids. The CDR3 region is CASSLGSNIGELFF. CDR3 coding DNA: TGTGCCAGCAGCCTAGGATCGAACATCGGGGAGCTGTTTTTT.

This chain links TRBV9 with TRBJ1-4, with 8 bases aligning to TRBD1. There are 17 residues in the CDR3. CDR1 SGDLS and CDR2 YYNGEE come from the germline V gene. With 3 bases clipped from V and 4 bases from J, the junction kept 11 bases outside the gene matches. CDR3 nucleotides: TGTGCCAGCAGCGCCGGGACAGGCCGGCACCTTAATGAAAAACTGTTTTTT. It yields the protein CASSAGTGRHLNEKLFF.

This clone was seen only a few times. The genes are TRBV28 and TRBJ2-7; possibly TRBD2 for D (6 bases). This CDR3 is 15 amino acids long. Germline CDR1 MDHEN, CDR2 SYDVKM. V lost 5 bases and J lost 13, with 27 bases in between. The CDR3 spells CASSTLALGDQANYF. The CDR3 nucleotides are TGTGCCAGCAGTACACTAGCACTTGGTGATCAAGCAAACTACTTC.